The 15 T cell receptor beta chains below were found in one sample sequenced in a study of T-cell memory formation after mild COVID-19. TCRdb passed the 5' RACE reads through MiXCR, listing each CDR3 protein once. The table shows 200,000 to 250,000 distinct CDR3 sequences, with 15% occurring only once. Sequenced: PBMCs or a T cell subset sorted from them (not recorded which). Every receptor here comes from an adult woman who had mild COVID-19 (a few samples of this study predate the infection). Cell type and time point are not known.

The rearrangement uses TRBV27 and TRBJ2-7, with D hard to call. V gave up 5 bases and J gave up 0 bases, with 20 bases separating them. CDR1 MNHEY and CDR2 SMNVEV come from the germline V gene (reference sequence). This CDR3 is 17 amino acids long. The CDR3 protein is CASSIGWAERSSYEQYF. The CDR3 DNA follows: TGTGCCAGCAGTATAGGGTGGGCAGAACGCAGCTCCTACGAGCAGTACTTC.

There are a few counts of this clonotype. The chain is built from TRBV7-2 and TRBJ1-5; TRBD1 is a possible D gene (6 bases). This CDR3 has 14 residues. CDR1 is SGHTA, CDR2 FQGNSA, per germline. Trimming took off 0 bases at V and 5 bases at J, with 8 bases between the two ends. The CDR3 coding sequence is TGTGCCAGCAGCTTAGCGCCAGGGGATCAGCCCCAGCATTTT. Translation gives CASSLAPGDQPQHF.

The sample holds a few counts of this clonotype. This chain links TRBV18 with TRBJ2-7, with D maybe TRBD1 (5 bases). This CDR3 has 14 amino acids. Per germline, CDR1 KGHSH and CDR2 LQKENI. Trimming left V 5 bases short and J 6 bases short, with 17 bases between. In DNA, the CDR3 is TGTGCCAGCTCATCACAGGACGGCCCTACCGAGCAGTACTTC. As protein: CASSSQDGPTEQYF. The full variable domain, completed using reference TRBV18 and TRBJ2-7, is NAGVMQNPRHLVRRRGQEARLRCSPMKGHSHVYWYRQLPEEGLKFMVYLQKENIIDESGMPKERFSAEFPKEGPSILRIQQVVRGDSAAYFCASSSQDGPTEQYFGPGTRLTVT.

The chain recombines TRBV29-1 with TRBJ2-7; D not resolved. With 2 bases removed from V and 4 bases from J, the gap between germline ends came to 6 bases. The germline V gene has CDR1 SQVTM and CDR2 ANQGSEA. The CDR3 runs 11 residues. This chain's CDR3 is CSVEFSYEQYF. CDR3 DNA sequence: TGCAGCGTTGAATTCTCTTACGAGCAGTACTTC.

There are a few counts of this clonotype. The rearrangement links TRBV25-1 to TRBJ1-2; D is unclear. Germline-derived CDR1 and CDR2 are MGHDK and SYGVNS. This CDR3 region has 15 residues. Trimming shortened V by 0 bases and J by 7 bases, and 15 bases separated the two germline ends. The CDR3 bases are TGTGCCAGCAGTGAATATAAGCACAAAGCCTGTGGCTACACCTTC. Its translation is CASSEYKHKACGYTF.

This clonotype has a handful of counts. The chain recombines TRBV7-9 with TRBJ1-1; D unclear. The CDR3 loop spans 14 amino acids. The V gene lost 1 base and the J gene lost 6 bases, with 12 bases spanning the gap. Germline V gene data show CDR1 as SEHNR and CDR2 as FQNEAQ (reference sequence). The chain's CDR3 is CASSLGHLLAEAFF. DNA for the CDR3: TGTGCCAGCAGCTTAGGACACCTGTTGGCTGAAGCTTTCTTT.

J is TRBJ1-5 and V is TRBV24-1; D remains unclear. The length of the CDR3 is 13 residues. Trimming cost V 4 bases and J 7 bases, with 10 bases left between them. Germline V gene data show CDR1 as KGHDR and CDR2 as SFDVKD. CDR3 amino acids: CATSDNLGQPQHF. The CDR3, as DNA: TGTGCCACCAGTGACAACTTGGGGCAGCCCCAGCATTTT.

This clonotype was seen more than once but under ten times. The chain links TRBV19 to TRBJ1-5; tentative D call: TRBD1 (5 bases). There are 15 residues in the CDR3. Germline CDR1 reads LNHDA; CDR2 reads SQIVND (reference sequence). Trimming left V 4 bases short and J 0 bases short, with 10 bases between. The CDR3 nucleotides read TGTGCCAGTAGTACAAACAGGTATAGCAATCAGCCCCAGCATTTT. Protein: CASSTNRYSNQPQHF.

This chain links TRBV12-3 or TRBV12-4 with TRBJ2-5; TRBD1 aligns across 9 bases. The CDR3 runs 14 residues. With V trimmed by 6 bases and J by 4 bases, 6 bases remained unmatched. The CDR3 DNA sequence: TGTGCCAGCAGAAAAAGACAGGGGGGAGAGACCCAGTACTTC. Translated, it gives CASRKRQGGETQYF.

This chain connects TRBV11-2 to TRBJ2-5; 8 nucleotides agree with TRBD1. Trimming cost V 5 bases and J 1 base; bases outside gene matches: 3. Germline V gives CDR1 SGHAT, CDR2 FQNNGV. This CDR3 spans 14 amino acids. For the CDR3, the DNA is TGTGCCAGCAGCCGGGGACAGGCCCAAGAGACCCAGTACTTC. This gives the protein CASSRGQAQETQYF. The whole variable domain, filled in from reference TRBV11-2 and TRBJ2-5, reads EAGVAQSPRYKIIEKRQSVAFWCNPISGHATLYWYQQILGQGPKLLIQFQNNGVVDDSQLPKDRFSAERLKGVDSTLKIQPAKLEDSAVYLCASSRGQAQETQYFGPGTRLLVL.

A few counts support this clonotype. The rearrangement joins TRBV24-1 to TRBJ2-5; D might be TRBD2 (7 bases). There are 14 residues in the CDR3. The germline V and J ends were trimmed by 4 bases and 4 bases, with 12 bases remaining between them. Germline assignment: CDR1 KGHDR and CDR2 SFDVKD. CDR3 DNA sequence: TGTGCCACCAGTGAAGGGGGGAGGGGAGAGACCCAGTACTTC. It codes for CATSEGGRGETQYF.

This clonotype was seen a few times. The chain links TRBV7-3 to TRBJ1-1; no definite D call. Trimming took off 5 bases at V and 1 base at J, with 11 bases between the two ends. The CDR3 has 14 residues. Per germline, CDR1 SGHTA and CDR2 FQGTGA. In nucleotides, the CDR3 is TGTGCCAGCAGCCCTCAGTCGAGGAACACTGAAGCTTTCTTT. Amino acid sequence: CASSPQSRNTEAFF. Full variable domain (remainder filled in from reference TRBV7-3 and TRBJ1-1): GAGVSQTPSNKVTEKGKYVELRCDPISGHTALYWYRQSLGQGPEFLIYFQGTGAADDSGLPNDRFFAVRPEGSVSTLKIQRTERGDSAVYLCASSPQSRNTEAFFGQGTRLTVV.

The chain carries TRBV27 and TRBJ2-3; 7 nucleotides line up with TRBD1. Germline V lookup: CDR1 MNHEY, CDR2 SMNVEV (reference sequence). V lost 3 bases to trimming and J lost 4 bases; unmatched junction nucleotides: 13. This CDR3 comprises 17 residues. The DNA of the CDR3 is TGTGCCAGCAGTTTGGACTTTAGGGGGCTCCTCGCAGATACGCAGTATTTT. Translating it yields CASSLDFRGLLADTQYF.

The rearrangement uses TRBV20-1 and TRBJ2-5; D remains unclear. The CDR3 sequence is 15 residues long. Germline V gene sequence: CDR1 DFQATT, CDR2 SNEGSKA (reference sequence). Trimming left V 3 bases short and J 1 base short, with 15 bases between. The CDR3 nucleotides read TGCAGTGCTAGTGGCCGCGTGGGTTGCCAAGAGACCCAGTACTTC. Translated: CSASGRVGCQETQYF.

The rearrangement links TRBV12-3 or TRBV12-4 to TRBJ1-2; 10 positions match TRBD1. CDR3 length: 13 amino acids. Trimming cost V 6 bases and J 8 bases; bases outside gene matches: 6. The DNA of the CDR3 is TGTGCCAGCAGCCAGGACAGGGGGTACGGCTACACCTTC. Protein sequence: CASSQDRGYGYTF.